This T cell receptor beta chain was observed in a study of chemoradiotherapy in HPV16-positive cancers. Across the study: Functional T-cell assays on a couple of HPV16-positive patients' cells defined candidate HPV-specific clones and common TCR motifs. Findings and limits, study-wide: HPV-specific T cells were functionally defined from only a couple of HPV16-positive patients. Candidate HPV-specific clones and E7-related TCR motifs grew in tumor during treatment.

The table lists this clone with a few counts. Its antigen is currently unknown. Sequencing was performed with immunoSEQ multiplex PCR; in TCRdb, only in-frame clones are kept and a portion is missing. The sample lists about 12,000 clones; around 80% were seen once. Repertoires were sampled repeatedly during chemoradiotherapy. V lost 5 bases to trimming and J lost 2 bases, with 7 bases between them. CDR1 and CDR2 (germline): SGHTA, FQGTGA. The CDR3 is made up of 12 amino acids. The sample was gathered from a patient who underwent chemoradiotherapy. The origin of this receptor is a human donor with HPV-associated anogenital cancer. The chain couples TRBV7-3 to TRBJ2-7; D gene uncertain. CDR3 nucleotide sequence: TGTGCCAGCAGCCCGGAGCCCTACGAGCAGTACTTC. This translates into CASSPEPYEQYF.